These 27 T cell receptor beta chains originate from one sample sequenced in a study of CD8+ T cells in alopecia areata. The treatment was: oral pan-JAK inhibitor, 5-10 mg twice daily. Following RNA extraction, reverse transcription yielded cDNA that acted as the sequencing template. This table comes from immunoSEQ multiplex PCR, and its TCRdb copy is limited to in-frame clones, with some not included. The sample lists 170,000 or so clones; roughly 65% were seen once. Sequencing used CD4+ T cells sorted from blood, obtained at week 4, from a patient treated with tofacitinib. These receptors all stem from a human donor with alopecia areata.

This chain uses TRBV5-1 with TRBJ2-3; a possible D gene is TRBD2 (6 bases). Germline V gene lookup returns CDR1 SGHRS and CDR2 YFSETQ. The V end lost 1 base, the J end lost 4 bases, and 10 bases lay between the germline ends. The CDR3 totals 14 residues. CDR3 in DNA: TGCGCCAGCAGCTTGTTTTCGGGGGCAGATACGCAGTATTTT. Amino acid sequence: CASSLFSGADTQYF.

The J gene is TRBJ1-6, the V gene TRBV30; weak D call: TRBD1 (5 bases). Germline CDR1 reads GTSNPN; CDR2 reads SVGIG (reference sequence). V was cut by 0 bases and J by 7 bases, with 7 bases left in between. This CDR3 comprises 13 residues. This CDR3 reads CAWSVEGNSPLHF. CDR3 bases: TGTGCCTGGAGTGTGGAGGGGAATTCACCCCTCCACTTT.

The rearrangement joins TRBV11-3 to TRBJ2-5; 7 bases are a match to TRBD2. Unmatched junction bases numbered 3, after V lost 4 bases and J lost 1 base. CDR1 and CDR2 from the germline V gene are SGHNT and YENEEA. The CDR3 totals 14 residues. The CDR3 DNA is TGTGCCAGCAGCTGGGGGGGGTCCCAAGAGACCCAGTACTTC. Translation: CASSWGGSQETQYF.

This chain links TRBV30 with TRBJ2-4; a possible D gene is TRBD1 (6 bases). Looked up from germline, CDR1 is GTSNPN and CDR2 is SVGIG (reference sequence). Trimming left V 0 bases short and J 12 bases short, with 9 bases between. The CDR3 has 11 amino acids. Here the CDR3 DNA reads TGTGCCTGGAGTGTTGGGGGCGGTCAGTACTTC. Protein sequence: CAWSVGGGQYF.

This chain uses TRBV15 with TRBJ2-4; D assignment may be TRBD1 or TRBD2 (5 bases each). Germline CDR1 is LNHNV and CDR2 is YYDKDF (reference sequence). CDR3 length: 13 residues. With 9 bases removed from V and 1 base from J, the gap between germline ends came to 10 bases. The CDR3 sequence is CATGGMAKNIQYF. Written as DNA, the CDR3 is TGTGCCACTGGGGGTATGGCCAAAAACATTCAGTACTTC.

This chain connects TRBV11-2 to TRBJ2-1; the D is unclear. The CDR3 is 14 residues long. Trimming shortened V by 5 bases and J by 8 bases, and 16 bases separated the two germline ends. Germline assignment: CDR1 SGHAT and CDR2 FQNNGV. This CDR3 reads CASSVPPGLHEQFF. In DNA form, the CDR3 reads TGTGCCAGCAGCGTCCCCCCCGGGCTCCATGAGCAGTTCTTC.

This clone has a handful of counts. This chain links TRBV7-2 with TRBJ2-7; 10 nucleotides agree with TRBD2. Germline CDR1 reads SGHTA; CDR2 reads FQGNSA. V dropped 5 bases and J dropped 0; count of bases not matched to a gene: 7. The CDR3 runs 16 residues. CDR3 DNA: TGTGCCAGCAGCCTGGCAGCGGGGGGGAGCTCCTACGAGCAGTACTTC. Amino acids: CASSLAAGGSSYEQYF. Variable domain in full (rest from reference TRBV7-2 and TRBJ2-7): GAGVSQSPSNKVTEKGKDVELRCDPISGHTALYWYRQSLGQGLEFLIYFQGNSAPDKSGLPSDRFSAERTGGSVSTLTIQRTQQEDSAVYLCASSLAAGGSSYEQYFGPGTRLTVT.

CDR3 sequence reads: CASRTSGGQTQYF. The DNA of the CDR3 is TGTGCCAGCAGAACTAGCGGGGGACAGACCCAGTACTTC. The chain joins TRBV27 to TRBJ2-5; 11 positions agree with TRBD2. The V gene's germline CDR1 is MNHEY and CDR2 SMNVEV (reference sequence). V lost 6 bases, J lost 6 bases, and 3 bases stayed unmatched. This CDR3 region has 13 residues.

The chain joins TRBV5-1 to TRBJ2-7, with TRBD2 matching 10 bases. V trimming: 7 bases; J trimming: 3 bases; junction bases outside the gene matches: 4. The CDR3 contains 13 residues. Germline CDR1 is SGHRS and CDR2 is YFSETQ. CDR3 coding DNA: TGCGCCAGCGGACTAGCGGTTGACTACGAGCAGTACTTC. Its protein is CASGLAVDYEQYF.

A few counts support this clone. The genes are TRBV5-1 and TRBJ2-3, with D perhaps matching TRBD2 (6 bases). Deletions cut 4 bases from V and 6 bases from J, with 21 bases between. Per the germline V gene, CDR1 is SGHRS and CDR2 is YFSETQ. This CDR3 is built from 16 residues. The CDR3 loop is CASSDGGAYRVDTQYF. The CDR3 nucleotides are TGCGCCAGCAGCGACGGCGGGGCATATCGGGTGGATACGCAGTATTTT.

The CDR3 reads CASSPIDRRTEAFF. The CDR3 nucleotides read TGCGCCAGCAGTCCAATCGACCGACGCACTGAAGCTTTCTTT. The rearrangement joins TRBV23-1 to TRBJ1-1; D uncertain. TRBV23-1 is marked as an open reading frame, function uncertain. The CDR3 is made up of 14 amino acids. V lost 4 bases and J lost 4, with 13 bases in between.

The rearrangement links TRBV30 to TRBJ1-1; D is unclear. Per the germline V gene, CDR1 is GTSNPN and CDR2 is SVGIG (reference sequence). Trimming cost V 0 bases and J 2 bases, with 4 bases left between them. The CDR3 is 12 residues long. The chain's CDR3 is CAWSVINTEAFF. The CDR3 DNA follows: TGTGCCTGGAGTGTAATCAACACTGAAGCTTTCTTT. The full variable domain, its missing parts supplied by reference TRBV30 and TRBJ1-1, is SQTIHQWPATLVQPVGSPLSLECTVEGTSNPNLYWYRQAAGRGLQLLFYSVGIGQISSEVPQNLSASRPQDRQFILSSKKLLLSDSGFYLCAWSVINTEAFFGQGTRLTVV.

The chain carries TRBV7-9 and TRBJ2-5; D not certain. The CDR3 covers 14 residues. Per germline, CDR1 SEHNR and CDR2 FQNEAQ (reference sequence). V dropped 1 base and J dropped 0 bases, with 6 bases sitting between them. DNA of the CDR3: TGTGCCAGCAGCTTAGGTAGTGACCAAGAGACCCAGTACTTC. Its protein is CASSLGSDQETQYF.

The CDR3 bases are TGCAGCGCCAGGGACATCGGAGGAGGCTACACCTTC. Translating it yields CSARDIGGGYTF. This chain joins TRBV29-1 and TRBJ1-2, with D perhaps matching TRBD1 (6 bases). The germline gives CDR1 SQVTM, CDR2 ANQGSEA. The CDR3 is 12 residues long. V was trimmed by 7 bases and J by 8 bases, leaving 17 bases between them.

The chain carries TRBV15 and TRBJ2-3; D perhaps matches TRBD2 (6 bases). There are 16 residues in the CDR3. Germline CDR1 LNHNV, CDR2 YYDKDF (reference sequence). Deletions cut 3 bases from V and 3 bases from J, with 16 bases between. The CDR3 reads CATSRVTPGSTDTQYF. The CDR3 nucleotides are TGTGCCACCAGCAGGGTAACTCCCGGGAGTACAGATACGCAGTATTTT.

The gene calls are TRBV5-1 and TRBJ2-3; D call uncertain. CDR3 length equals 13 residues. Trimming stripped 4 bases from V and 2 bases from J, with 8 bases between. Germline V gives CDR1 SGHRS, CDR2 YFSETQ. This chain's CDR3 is CASSPLDTDTQYF. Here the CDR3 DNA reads TGCGCCAGCAGCCCTCTAGACACAGATACGCAGTATTTT. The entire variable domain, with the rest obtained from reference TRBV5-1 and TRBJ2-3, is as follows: KAGVTQTPRYLIKTRGQQVTLSCSPISGHRSVSWYQQTPGQGLQFLFEYFSETQRNKGNFPGRFSGRQFSNSRSEMNVSTLELGDSALYLCASSPLDTDTQYFGPGTRLTVL.

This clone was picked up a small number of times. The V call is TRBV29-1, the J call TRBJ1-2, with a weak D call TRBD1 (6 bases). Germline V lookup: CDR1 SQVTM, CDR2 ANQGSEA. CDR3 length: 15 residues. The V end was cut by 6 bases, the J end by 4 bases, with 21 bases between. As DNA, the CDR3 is TGCAGCGTCGGGGGGCTTCGGGGGCGCATCTATGGCTACACCTTC. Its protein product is CSVGGLRGRIYGYTF.

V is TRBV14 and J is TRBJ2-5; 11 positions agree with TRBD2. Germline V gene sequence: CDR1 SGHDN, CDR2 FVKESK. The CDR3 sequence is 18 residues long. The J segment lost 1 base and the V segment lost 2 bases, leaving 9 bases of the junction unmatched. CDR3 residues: CASSQLAGGLIIQETQYF. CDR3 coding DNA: TGTGCCAGCAGCCAACTAGCGGGGGGCTTAATAATCCAAGAGACCCAGTACTTC.

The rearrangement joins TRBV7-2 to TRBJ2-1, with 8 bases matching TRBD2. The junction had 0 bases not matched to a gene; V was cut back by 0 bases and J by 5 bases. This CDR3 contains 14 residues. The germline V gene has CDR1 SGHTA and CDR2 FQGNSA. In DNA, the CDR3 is TGTGCCAGCAGCTTAGCAGCGGGGGACAATGAGCAGTTCTTC. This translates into CASSLAAGDNEQFF.

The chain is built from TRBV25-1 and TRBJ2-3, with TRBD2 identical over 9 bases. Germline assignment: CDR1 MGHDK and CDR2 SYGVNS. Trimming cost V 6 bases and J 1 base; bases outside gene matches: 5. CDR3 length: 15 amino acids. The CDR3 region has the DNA TGTGCCAGCAGAGAGCGGGGGGCCCGCACAGATACGCAGTATTTT. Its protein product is CASRERGARTDTQYF.

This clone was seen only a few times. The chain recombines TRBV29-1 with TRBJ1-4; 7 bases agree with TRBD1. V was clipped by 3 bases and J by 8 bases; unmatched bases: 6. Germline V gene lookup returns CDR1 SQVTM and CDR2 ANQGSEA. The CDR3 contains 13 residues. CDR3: CSVETGFGEKLFF. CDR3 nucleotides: TGCAGCGTTGAGACAGGGTTTGGGGAAAAACTGTTTTTT.

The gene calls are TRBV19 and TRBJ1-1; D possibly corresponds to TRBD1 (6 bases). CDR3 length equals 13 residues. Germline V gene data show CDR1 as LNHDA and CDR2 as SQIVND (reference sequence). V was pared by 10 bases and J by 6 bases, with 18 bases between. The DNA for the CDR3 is TGTGCCATATCTACAGGGAGGGTCGCTGAAGCTTTCTTT. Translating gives CAISTGRVAEAFF.

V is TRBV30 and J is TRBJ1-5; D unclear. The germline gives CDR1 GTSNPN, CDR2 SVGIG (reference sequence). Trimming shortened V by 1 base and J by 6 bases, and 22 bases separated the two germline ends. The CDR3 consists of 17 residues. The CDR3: CAWSGTAWARARQPQHF. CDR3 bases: TGTGCCTGGAGTGGGACGGCCTGGGCAAGGGCTCGTCAGCCCCAGCATTTT.

CDR3 protein: CASKDGAAEGSDGYTF. For the CDR3, the DNA is TGTGCCAGCAAAGATGGAGCGGCAGAAGGTAGCGATGGCTACACCTTC. The chain links TRBV7-9 to TRBJ1-2; D remains ambiguous. Germline CDR1 SEHNR, CDR2 FQNEAQ (reference sequence). V dropped 7 bases and J dropped 6 bases, with 24 bases sitting between them. The CDR3 sequence is 16 residues long. Together with reference TRBV7-9 and TRBJ1-2, the CDR3 gives the full variable domain: DTGVSQNPRHKITKRGQNVTFRCDPISEHNRLYWYRQTLGQGPEFLTYFQNEAQLEKSRLLSDRFSAERPKGSFSTLEIQRTEQGDSAMYLCASKDGAAEGSDGYTFGSGTRLTVV.

This CDR3 is CASSATLTGWGSTDTQYF. The CDR3 nucleotides are TGCGCCAGCAGCGCCACCCTGACAGGTTGGGGTAGCACAGATACGCAGTATTTT. V gene TRBV5-1 combines with J gene TRBJ2-3; D might be TRBD1 (6 bases). This CDR3 spans 18 amino acids. Germline V gene data show CDR1 as SGHRS and CDR2 as YFSETQ. The V gene lost 4 bases and the J gene lost 0 bases, with 21 bases spanning the gap.

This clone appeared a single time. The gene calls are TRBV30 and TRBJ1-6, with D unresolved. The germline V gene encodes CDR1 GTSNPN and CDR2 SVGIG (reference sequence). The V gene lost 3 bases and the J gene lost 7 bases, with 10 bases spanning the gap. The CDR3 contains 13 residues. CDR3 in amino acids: CAWRAGTNSPLHF. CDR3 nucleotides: TGTGCCTGGAGGGCGGGAACAAATTCACCCCTCCACTTT.

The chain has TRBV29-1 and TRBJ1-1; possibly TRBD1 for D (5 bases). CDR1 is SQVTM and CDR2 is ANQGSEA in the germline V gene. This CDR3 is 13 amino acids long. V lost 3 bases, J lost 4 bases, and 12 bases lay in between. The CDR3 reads CSVDSQGSTEAFF. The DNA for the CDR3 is TGCAGCGTTGACTCGCAGGGTTCCACTGAAGCTTTCTTT. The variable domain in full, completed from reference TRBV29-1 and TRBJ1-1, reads SAVISQKPSRDICQRGTSLTIQCQVDSQVTMMFWYRQQPGQSLTLIATANQGSEATYESGFVIDKFPISRPNLTFSTLTVSNMSPEDSSIYLCSVDSQGSTEAFFGQGTRLTVV.